The 20 T cell receptor beta chains listed next were all sequenced from one sample in a study of blood T cell repertoires in COVID-19. The data were produced by immunoSEQ multiplex PCR, yet TCRdb's version contains in-frame clones alone and is incomplete. Of roughly 290,000 clones listed, roughly 89% are singletons. The specimen sequenced was peripheral blood. The receptors come from a man aged 25-40 years with acute or convalescent COVID-19.

This chain links TRBV7-9 with TRBJ1-1; no reliable D call. V lost 1 base and J lost 1, with 7 bases in between. The CDR3 contains 14 residues. Germline-derived CDR1 and CDR2 are SEHNR and FQNEAQ (reference sequence). CDR3 coding DNA: TGTGCCAGCAGCTTAGTCGGGAAGAACACTGAAGCTTTCTTT. Translating it yields CASSLVGKNTEAFF.

The gene calls are TRBV20-1 and TRBJ1-1; 8 nucleotides match TRBD1. There are 11 residues in the CDR3. The germline V gene encodes CDR1 DFQATT and CDR2 SNEGSKA (reference sequence). V dropped 6 bases and J dropped 12; count of bases not matched to a gene: 9. This chain's CDR3 is CSASDRGIPFF. For the CDR3, the DNA is TGCAGTGCGTCCGACAGGGGAATACCTTTCTTT.

The CDR3 bases are TGCGCCAGCAGCTCTGGACTTTATGAAAAACTGTTTTTT. Residues: CASSSGLYEKLFF. The gene calls are TRBV10-1 and TRBJ1-4; D remains unclear. CDR3 length: 13 amino acids. Trimming took off 6 bases at V and 6 bases at J, with 11 bases between the two ends. CDR1 and CDR2 from the germline V gene are WNHNN and SYGVQD (reference sequence).

The rearrangement uses TRBV6-5 and TRBJ2-1; TRBD2 aligns across 10 bases. The V gene end was trimmed by 7 bases and the J gene end by 5 bases; junction bases not matched to a gene: 8. Germline V gene lookup returns CDR1 MNHEY and CDR2 SVGAGI. CDR3 length: 15 residues. CDR3 sequence: CASKSLAGVNNEQFF. The CDR3 coding sequence is TGTGCCAGCAAATCCCTAGCGGGGGTAAACAATGAGCAGTTCTTC.

The genes are TRBV14 and TRBJ2-5; 8 bases match TRBD1. The CDR3 runs 15 residues. The V gene end was trimmed by 4 bases and the J gene end by 5 bases; junction bases not matched to a gene: 9. CDR1 and CDR2 (germline): SGHDN, FVKESK. CDR3 bases: TGTGCCAGCAGCCCAGGGCAGGGGGCGTTTGAGACCCAGTACTTC. Its protein product is CASSPGQGAFETQYF.

The chain links TRBV28 to TRBJ1-2; D is perhaps TRBD1 (6 bases). Trimming left V 5 bases short and J 8 bases short, with 18 bases between. The CDR3 covers 14 residues. Germline V CDR1 and CDR2: MDHEN, SYDVKM. CDR3 sequence (DNA): TGTGCCAGCAGTCTCCGGACTCCTAGGGGGGGCTACACCTTC. Its translation: CASSLRTPRGGYTF.

In its sample, this clone was seen a few times. The chain has TRBV12-3 or TRBV12-4 and TRBJ1-1; D remains ambiguous. Trimming stripped 8 bases from V and 4 bases from J, with 14 bases between. The CDR3 runs 13 residues. The CDR3 bases are TGTGCCAGCCCCCCGACCGGGTTCACTGAAGCTTTCTTT. As protein: CASPPTGFTEAFF.

This rearrangement joins TRBV5-5 to TRBJ1-1; D gene unclear. Germline-derived CDR1 and CDR2 are SGHKS and YYEKEE (reference sequence). V lost 1 base to trimming and J lost 0 bases, with 10 bases between them. The CDR3 is 15 residues long. The CDR3 region is CASSLQQQLNTEAFF. The CDR3 DNA follows: TGTGCCAGCAGCTTGCAACAGCAGTTGAACACTGAAGCTTTCTTT. The variable domain in full, completed from reference TRBV5-5 and TRBJ1-1, reads DAGVTQSPTHLIKTRGQQVTLRCSPISGHKSVSWYQQVLGQGPQFIFQYYEKEERGRGNFPDRFSARQFPNYSSELNVNALLLGDSALYLCASSLQQQLNTEAFFGQGTRLTVV.

The chain is built from TRBV11-3 and TRBJ2-1, with D maybe TRBD2 (5 bases). This CDR3 comprises 13 residues. Trimming removed 1 base from V and 10 bases from J, with 11 bases in between. The germline V gene has CDR1 SGHNT and CDR2 YENEEA. CDR3 region: CASSLVQLGEQFF. The CDR3, as DNA: TGTGCCAGCAGCTTAGTCCAACTAGGGGAGCAGTTCTTC.

The V call is TRBV29-1, the J call TRBJ1-2; 8 nucleotides line up with TRBD1. This CDR3 is built from 14 residues. The J segment lost 8 bases and the V segment lost 7 bases, leaving 15 bases of the junction unmatched. Germline-derived CDR1 and CDR2 are SQVTM and ANQGSEA. CDR3 protein: CSATPGQGLGGYTF. The CDR3, as DNA: TGCAGCGCAACCCCCGGACAGGGCCTAGGGGGCTACACCTTC.

The chain joins TRBV4-1 to TRBJ2-7, with D possibly matching TRBD1 (5 bases). The germline V gene encodes CDR1 MGHRA and CDR2 YSYEKL. CDR3 length: 13 amino acids. V lost 1 base and J lost 4, with 8 bases in between. CDR3 DNA: TGCGCCAGCAGCCAAGGGACACCATACGAGCAGTACTTC. Protein product: CASSQGTPYEQYF.

The chain carries TRBV4-1 and TRBJ2-7, with 8 bases aligning to TRBD1. Per the germline V gene, CDR1 is MGHRA and CDR2 is YSYEKL. Trimming removed 4 bases from V and 4 bases from J; junction bases left unmatched: 6. The CDR3 spans 14 residues. CDR3 residues: CASSPWDRSYEQYF. The DNA of the CDR3 is TGCGCCAGCAGCCCCTGGGACAGGTCGTACGAGCAGTACTTC.

The gene calls are TRBV18 and TRBJ1-1; 9 nucleotides match TRBD1. Germline V CDR1 and CDR2: KGHSH, LQKENI. The junction had 5 bases not matched to a gene; V was cut back by 4 bases and J by 8 bases. CDR3 size: 13 residues. The CDR3 nucleotides read TGTGCCAGCTCACTCAGAACAGGGGGCGAAGCTTTCTTT. Translating gives CASSLRTGGEAFF.

The rearrangement links TRBV5-1 to TRBJ2-2, with D unclear. V lost 9 bases, J lost 0 bases, and 12 bases lay in between. The CDR3 loop spans 14 amino acids. Germline loops: CDR1 SGHRS, CDR2 YFSETQ. The CDR3 loop is CATAGQANTGELFF. The CDR3 DNA is TGCGCCACGGCTGGGCAGGCGAACACCGGGGAGCTGTTTTTT.

The chain joins TRBV9 to TRBJ2-2; 7 bases are a match to TRBD2. The CDR3 length is 15 residues. With V trimmed by 7 bases and J by 2 bases, 8 bases remained unmatched. Germline CDR1 reads SGDLS; CDR2 reads YYNGEE. The CDR3 sequence: CASGETGGNTGELFF. The CDR3 DNA is TGTGCCAGCGGAGAGACGGGAGGAAACACCGGGGAGCTGTTTTTT. Combining the CDR3 with reference TRBV9 and TRBJ2-2 gives the whole variable domain DSGVTQTPKHLITATGQRVTLRCSPRSGDLSVYWYQQSLDQGLQFLIQYYNGEERAKGNILERFSAQQFPDLHSELNLSSLELGDSALYFCASGETGGNTGELFFGEGSRLTVL.

The CDR3 coding sequence is TGCGCCAGCAGCTTTGGACAGGGGTTATGGAACACTGAAGCTTTCTTT. As protein: CASSFGQGLWNTEAFF. The V and J genes are TRBV5-1 and TRBJ1-1; TRBD1 agrees at 9 bases. The CDR3 length is 16 residues. V lost 2 bases and J lost 1; bases outside the gene matches: 6. Germline V lookup: CDR1 SGHRS, CDR2 YFSETQ.

The genes are TRBV7-3 and TRBJ2-3; 8 bases match TRBD1. The CDR3 runs to 14 residues. CDR1 and CDR2 (germline): SGHTA, FQGTGA. The V segment lost 6 bases and the J segment 6 bases; nucleotides outside the gene matches: 8. The CDR3 DNA reads as TGTGCCAGCAGTTCCCAGGGGGCGGGTGATACGCAGTATTTT. Protein product: CASSSQGAGDTQYF.

The CDR3 DNA reads as TGTGCCAGCATCTGGACAGCAATGAACACTGAAGCTTTCTTT. Translated, it gives CASIWTAMNTEAFF. The V gene is TRBV6-6, the J gene TRBJ1-1; maybe TRBD1 (6 bases). Germline CDR1 and CDR2: MNHNY and SVGAGI (reference sequence). V was shortened by 7 bases and J by 0 bases, with 12 bases between the two germline ends. The CDR3 sequence is 14 residues long.

This chain uses TRBV13 with TRBJ1-1, with D uncertain. Germline V lookup: CDR1 PRHDT, CDR2 FYEKMQ (reference sequence). The germline V and J ends were trimmed by 11 bases and 12 bases, with 22 bases remaining between them. The CDR3 is 12 residues long. CDR3 DNA: TGTGCCTGCAAAAGGGAGGGCGTATGGACTTTCTTT. This encodes CACKREGVWTFF.

This chain links TRBV6-4 with TRBJ1-1; D remains ambiguous. Deletions cut 4 bases from V and 4 bases from J, with 13 bases between. CDR3 length equals 14 residues. The germline CDR1 and CDR2 sequences are MRHNA and SNTAGT. CDR3 nucleotides: TGTGCCAGCAGTGCTCGGGAGGGATCCACTGAAGCTTTCTTT. This translates into CASSAREGSTEAFF.